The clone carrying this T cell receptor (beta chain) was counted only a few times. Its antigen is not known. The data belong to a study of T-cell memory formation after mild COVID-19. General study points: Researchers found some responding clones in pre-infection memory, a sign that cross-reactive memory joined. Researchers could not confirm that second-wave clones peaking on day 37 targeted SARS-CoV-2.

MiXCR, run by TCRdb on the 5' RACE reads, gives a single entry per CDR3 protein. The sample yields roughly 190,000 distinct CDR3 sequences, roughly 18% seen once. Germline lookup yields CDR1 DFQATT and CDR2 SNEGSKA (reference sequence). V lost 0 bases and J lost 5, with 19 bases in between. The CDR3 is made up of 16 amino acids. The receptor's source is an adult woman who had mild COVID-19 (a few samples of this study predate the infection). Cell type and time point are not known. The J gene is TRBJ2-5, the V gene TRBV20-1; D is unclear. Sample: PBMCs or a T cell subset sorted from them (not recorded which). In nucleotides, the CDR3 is TGCAGTGCTAGAGATCTTCTAGGGCTGAACTGGGAGACCCAGTACTTC. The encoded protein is CSARDLLGLNWETQYF.